This TCR beta chain was sequenced during a study of PD-1 blockade in classical Hodgkin lymphoma. Profiled with immunoSEQ multiplex PCR; TCRdb holds only in-frame clones, not every one. The profile shows tens of thousands of clones, around 83% of them singletons. Overall study findings and caveats: TCR diversity rose significantly by C4D1 in CD4+ but not CD8+ cells. Those patients who began receiving nivolumab less than 1 year after ASCT had lower diversity, and they were excluded. Whoever responded completely had baseline diversity much like that seen in newly diagnosed patients.

All the patients suffered relapse after autologous stem cell transplantation, and brentuximab vedotin exposure differed. Negative magnetic selection isolated CD4+ T cells from thawed PBMCs. Trimming cost V 4 bases and J 4 bases, with 8 bases left between them. This CDR3 spans 12 amino acids. Germline V gives CDR1 SGHTA, CDR2 FQGNSA. Concerning this clone itself: Its antigen remains unidentified.

The chain joins TRBV7-2 to TRBJ2-7, with D unresolved. The starting material was CD4+ T cells from blood, obtained at baseline. The receptor was derived from a human donor with classical Hodgkin lymphoma. The CDR3 DNA sequence: TGTGCCAGCAGCTCCCTCGGGTACGAGCAGTACTTC. Its protein is CASSSLGYEQYF.